This T cell receptor beta chain was obtained from a study (dated by TCRdb to 2013 to 2016). About the full investigation: The study examined whether tumor-infiltrating Tregs in breast cancer are drawn from blood Tregs or arise in situ by conversion from other CD4+ T cell subsets. General findings and caveats noted by the study authors: The larger-cohort validation was restricted to a single TCR beta V-J rearrangement rather than whole repertoires. The TCR gene usage of tumor memory CD4+ T cells clustered together with blood and lymph node memory CD4+ cells and with lymph node naive CD4+ cells. The greatest overlap of tumor-infiltrating Treg TCR alpha and beta sequences was observed with tumor naive CD4+ T cells, followed by blood naive CD4+ T cells.

Worth noting for this clonotype: Its antigen remains undetermined. No quality values exist for individual bases; no much larger clone is one base distant.

From a lookup of the germline V gene, CDR1 and CDR2 are ENHRY and SYGVKD. V sheds 3 bases and J sheds 6 bases, leaving 10 bases between their ends. The cysteine opens and the phenylalanine closes a CDR3 of 13 amino acids. The CDR3 DNA has 39 bases and is translated from base 1. Full-length TCR variable regions were amplified by 5' RACE PCR using constant-region reverse primers, and then by semi-nested PCR using Nested Universal Primer A. Using the ReliaPrep RNA Cell Miniprep System, total RNA was extracted, and the SMARTer RACE 5'/3' Kit was then used to reverse transcribe the RNA into 5'RACE-ready cDNA. Multiplex adaptors were used to barcode full-length TCR alpha and beta libraries, and the barcoded libraries were sequenced on an Illumina MiSeq. On the authors' methods: Sequencing data were pooled across the five patients for each of nine subset-tissue groups and compared by unsupervised clustering of TCR gene usage. The Morisita-Horn index was used to calculate repertoire similarity, with shared sequences weighted by how much each contributed to each repertoire. TCRdb trimmed the raw reads at Q25, called clones with MiXCR and kept productive beta chains. A single entry per CDR3 protein holds the most common genes and DNA from its merged rows. The V and J calls were determined by TCRdb, not by the authors. Counted in this sample were about 62,000 distinct CDR3 sequences; roughly 30% of them appeared once. Around 2.5% of the sample is held by the ten biggest clonotypes.

The Miltenyi Naive CD4+ T Cell Isolation kit was used to purify naive CD4+ T cells, and CD25 microbeads were used to remove Tregs. Tregs, naive and memory CD4+ T cells from tumor, blood and ipsilateral draining lymph nodes of a few breast cancer patients underwent full-length TCR alpha and beta sequencing. Tumor tissue and lymph nodes obtained from ipsilateral axillary dissection were perfused with PBS, minced and then digested with collagenase I and hyaluronidase. FACS confirmed that the sorted cell populations were more than 90% pure. The TCR originated in a female donor with breast cancer. The sequencing sample was made of tumor-infiltrating naive CD4+ T cells sorted from the breast tumor. The cell subset or site label of this sample denotes: naive CD4+ T cells, CD4+CD45RA+CD25-. This chain is built from TRBV10-3 and TRBJ2-3; too little of a D gene remains to name it. The nucleotide sequence reads as follows: TGTGCCATCAGTGATTCAGGCGTGGATACGCAGTATTTT. Its amino acids are CAISDSGVDTQYF.